The clone carrying this T cell receptor beta chain was recorded at least ten times. The sample originates from a study of regulatory T cells in long-lasting Graves disease. Specified time point: newly diagnosed GD, antithyroid drugs for less than 3 months. Preparation of the TCR library used RNA extracted from PBMCs. Trimming pared 6 bases from V and 0 bases from J, leaving 17 bases between. Per germline, CDR1 MDHEN and CDR2 SYDVKM. The CDR3 runs to 16 residues. To make TCR beta libraries, researchers used iRepertoire HTBI primers and Arm-PCR of CDR3 regions. TCRdb reanalysed the multiplex PCR reads using MiXCR and keeps one entry per CDR3 protein. The repertoire includes roughly 520,000 distinct CDR3 sequences, around 12% of them detected once, and over 7% sits in the top ten. The same sample was also used in a study of T cells in Graves' hyperthyroidism and ophthalmopathy.

This chain joins TRBV28 and TRBJ2-5; D is possibly TRBD2 (6 bases). The input for sequencing was peripheral blood mononuclear cells (PBMCs), taken at new diagnosis, from a patient treated with antithyroid drugs. The clonotype was recovered from a woman aged 25-40 years with Graves disease. The CDR3 loop is CASRGRLGGNQETQYF. In DNA, the CDR3 is TGTGCCAGCAGAGGGAGATTGGGGGGAAACCAAGAGACCCAGTACTTC.